The 9 T cell receptor beta chains below all came from one sample that was sequenced in a study of human T cells and chemical hapten exposure. This sample's time point: patch test 2, 6 weeks after DPC sensitization. The treatment here: therapeutic diphenylcyclopropenone sensitization with weekly scalp DPC. TCRdb used MiXCR to reprocess the RACE reads, holding one entry per CDR3 protein. The sample has approximately 84,000 distinct CDR3 sequences; about 9.4% are singletons. Here the sequenced sample was whole blood, taken in connection with sensitization to the hapten diphenylcyclopropenone (DPC). The receptors stem from a woman aged 25 to 39 with alopecia areata. Some clones in this sample may be carry-over from other donors' samples.

This clonotype occurred a few times. The chain is built from TRBV7-2 and TRBJ2-5; D possibly corresponds to TRBD1 (5 bases). The CDR3 totals 15 residues. Trimming left V 4 bases short and J 4 bases short, with 16 bases between. Per the germline V gene, CDR1 is SGHTA and CDR2 is FQGNSA. The CDR3 reads CASSSQAVGPETQYF. The CDR3 region has the DNA TGTGCCAGCAGCTCACAGGCGGTAGGCCCAGAGACCCAGTACTTC.

This clonotype has only a few counts. The chain links TRBV12-3 or TRBV12-4 to TRBJ2-7; D unresolved. The CDR3 consists of 14 residues. The V end lost 5 bases, the J end lost 2 bases, and 13 bases lay between the germline ends. The CDR3 DNA reads as TGTGCCAGCAGTCCTCAGTCAGGTCCCTACGAGCAGTACTTC. Translating it yields CASSPQSGPYEQYF.

Ten or more counts support this clonotype. This sequence joins TRBV9 and TRBJ2-2, with 8 bases matching TRBD1. J gave up 5 bases and V 4 bases, and 7 bases lay outside the gene matches. Germline V gives CDR1 SGDLS, CDR2 YYNGEE. The CDR3 sequence is 15 residues long. This chain's CDR3 is CASSFGQGRTGELFF. CDR3 bases: TGTGCCAGCAGCTTCGGACAGGGAAGAACCGGGGAGCTGTTTTTT.

The chain combines TRBV9 with TRBJ2-1, with 11 bases fitting TRBD2. This CDR3 region has 19 residues. The V and J ends lost 0 bases and 0 bases, in that order; junction bases with no gene match: 8. Germline V lookup: CDR1 SGDLS, CDR2 YYNGEE. The CDR3 spells CASSVGLAGTLSSYNEQFF. The CDR3 bases are TGTGCCAGCAGCGTAGGACTAGCGGGGACTTTGAGCTCCTACAATGAGCAGTTCTTC.

This clonotype was recorded many times. The CDR3 sequence: CASSQIQGKGGEQFF. The CDR3 nucleotides are TGTGCCAGCAGCCAAATCCAGGGAAAGGGTGGTGAGCAGTTCTTC. The chain employs TRBV14 and TRBJ2-1; D may be TRBD1 (5 bases). CDR3 length equals 15 residues. Germline CDR1 is SGHDN and CDR2 is FVKESK. The ends were cut back, 2 bases at V and 9 bases at J, with 17 bases in the middle.

This clonotype was seen a few times. The chain couples TRBV7-2 to TRBJ2-1; no definite D call. V was clipped by 0 bases and J by 6 bases, with 9 bases between them. This CDR3 spans 14 amino acids. Germline V gives CDR1 SGHTA, CDR2 FQGNSA. The CDR3 coding sequence is TGTGCCAGCAGCTTAGCGAGAACTTCCAATGAGCAGTTCTTC. As protein: CASSLARTSNEQFF.

There are many counts of this clonotype. This chain uses TRBV4-2 with TRBJ2-2; 7 bases fit TRBD2. The V gene end was trimmed by 3 bases and the J gene end by 2 bases; junction bases not matched to a gene: 9. From germline, CDR1 is LGHNA and CDR2 YNFKEQ. The CDR3 contains 17 residues. The CDR3 reads CASSHSSGNINTGELFF. Here the CDR3 DNA reads TGTGCCAGCAGCCACTCCAGCGGGAATATCAACACCGGGGAGCTGTTTTTT.

Ten or more counts support this clonotype. The J gene is TRBJ1-2, the V gene TRBV29-1; D may be TRBD1 (5 bases). V gave up 4 bases and J gave up 6 bases, with 12 bases separating them. Germline CDR1 SQVTM, CDR2 ANQGSEA. The CDR3 totals 12 residues. The CDR3 bases are TGCAGCGTTGTAGAACAGGACGATGGCTACACCTTC. It yields the protein CSVVEQDDGYTF.

This clonotype was observed many times. This chain connects TRBV20-1 to TRBJ1-1, with 10 nucleotides matching TRBD1. This CDR3 has 16 residues. J lost 3 bases, V lost 1 base, and 8 bases had no gene match. The V gene's germline CDR1 is DFQATT and CDR2 SNEGSKA (reference sequence). CDR3 amino acids: CSARVHPGTGDTEAFF. The CDR3 DNA sequence: TGCAGTGCTAGAGTTCACCCCGGGACAGGGGACACTGAAGCTTTCTTT.